This TCR beta chain was identified during a study of shared clonotypes between healthy human individuals. Germline lookup yields CDR1 SGHRS and CDR2 YFSETQ. With 4 bases clipped from V and 2 bases from J, the junction kept 3 bases outside the gene matches. The CDR3 loop spans 15 amino acids. Ten or more counts support this clone. What it recognizes is unknown. Study-level results: Clonotypes that were shared across four donors made up around 5% of naive CD4 clonotypes. Generation probabilities of non-shared clonotypes were lower (relative to those shared by all four donors). Large sequencing depth failed to make sorted-subset sequencing complete, rarefaction showed.

Healthy HIV-negative adults without recent acute infections or vaccinations served as donors. Measured with immunoSEQ multiplex PCR; TCRdb has only the in-frame clones, and not every one. The table records about a million clones, around three quarters of them present only once. V and J are TRBV5-1 and TRBJ2-6, with 7 bases lining up with TRBD2. The specimen sequenced was memory CD4+ T cells sorted from blood. Sample subset: CD45RA-negative fraction. The origin of this receptor is a man aged 18 to 30 in good health. Written as DNA, the CDR3 is TGCGCCAGCAGCGGGAGGGGAGCTGGGGCCAACGTCCTGACTTTC. Residues: CASSGRGAGANVLTF.